This entry is about one T cell receptor (beta chain). This sample is drawn from a study of blood T cell repertoires in COVID-19. Method: immunoSEQ multiplex PCR; TCRdb's copy keeps in-frame clones and lacks some. Of fewer than 200,000 clones detected, 83% appear once; the ten largest clones hold roughly 2%. The sequencing input was peripheral blood. The receptor was derived from an elderly woman with acute or convalescent COVID-19.

The CDR3 DNA reads TGTGCCAGCAGCCCCCCGCGAGCTAGACCTGCCGGGGAGCTGTTTTTT. Its translation is CASSPPRARPAGELFF. The chain recombines TRBV7-2 with TRBJ2-2; no definite D call. Germline assignment: CDR1 SGHTA and CDR2 FQGNSA. V was cut by 5 bases and J by 6 bases, with 19 bases left in between. The CDR3 sequence is 16 residues long. The whole variable domain, filled in from reference TRBV7-2 and TRBJ2-2, reads GAGVSQSPSNKVTEKGKDVELRCDPISGHTALYWYRQSLGQGLEFLIYFQGNSAPDKSGLPSDRFSAERTGGSVSTLTIQRTQQEDSAVYLCASSPPRARPAGELFFGEGSRLTVL.